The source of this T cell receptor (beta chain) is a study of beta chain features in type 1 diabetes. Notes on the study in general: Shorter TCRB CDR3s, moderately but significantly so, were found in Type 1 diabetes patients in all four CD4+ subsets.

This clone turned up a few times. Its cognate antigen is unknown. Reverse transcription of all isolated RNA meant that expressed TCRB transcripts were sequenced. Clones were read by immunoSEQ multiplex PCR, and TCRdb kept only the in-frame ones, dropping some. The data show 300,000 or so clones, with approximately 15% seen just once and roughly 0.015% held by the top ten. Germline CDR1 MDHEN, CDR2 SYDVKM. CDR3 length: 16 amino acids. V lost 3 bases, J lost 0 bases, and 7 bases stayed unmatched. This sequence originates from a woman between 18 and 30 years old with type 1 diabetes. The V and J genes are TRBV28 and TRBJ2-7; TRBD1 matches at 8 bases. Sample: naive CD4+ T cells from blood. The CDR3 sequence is CASSFHGQGPSYEQYF. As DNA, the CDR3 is TGTGCCAGCAGTTTCCATGGACAGGGACCCTCCTACGAGCAGTACTTC.